This T cell receptor beta chain was captured in a study of control samples from healthy donors and cancer patients. Produced via immunoSEQ multiplex PCR; TCRdb's table is partial and in-frame only. The repertoire includes 85,000 to 100,000 clones, over 85% of them detected once, and approximately 7.9% sits in the top ten. The length of the CDR3 is 18 residues. CDR1 and CDR2 (germline): SGHVS, FQNEAQ. Unmatched junction bases numbered 11, after V lost 3 bases and J lost 0 bases. The clonotype comes from a man between 18 and 29 years old in good health. This rearrangement joins TRBV7-8 to TRBJ1-1; TRBD1 aligns across 9 bases. Specimen: blood. The chain's CDR3 is CASSLRETGQGLNTEAFF. In DNA, the CDR3 is TGTGCCAGCAGCTTGAGGGAAACGGGACAGGGACTGAACACTGAAGCTTTCTTT.